These 18 T cell receptor beta chains were all obtained from the same sample, sequenced in a study of lymphopenia after photon versus proton radiotherapy. Sequencing was performed with immunoSEQ multiplex PCR; in TCRdb, only in-frame clones are kept and a portion is missing. The sample holds some 28,000 clones, roughly four fifths seen once. The material sequenced was peripheral blood, taken from a patient treated with photon-based radiotherapy. The receptor set was obtained from a man in his fifties or sixties with gastric cancer.

This chain links TRBV9 with TRBJ2-5; D gene uncertain. Germline V gene data show CDR1 as SGDLS and CDR2 as YYNGEE. Trimming took off 1 base at V and 9 bases at J, with 13 bases between the two ends. CDR3 length: 13 amino acids. This CDR3 reads CASSVNWGGSQYF. The CDR3 DNA sequence: TGTGCCAGCAGCGTAAATTGGGGTGGTTCCCAGTACTTC.

The chain links TRBV6-6 to TRBJ2-7, with a tentative D call TRBD1 (5 bases). The CDR3 length is 12 residues. The germline gives CDR1 MNHNY, CDR2 SVGAGI (reference sequence). V was shortened by 3 bases and J by 5 bases, with 8 bases between the two germline ends. CDR3 loop: CASSYKGDEQYF. CDR3 bases: TGTGCCAGCAGTTATAAAGGGGACGAGCAGTACTTC.

This sequence joins TRBV19 and TRBJ1-5, with D tentatively TRBD1 (5 bases). V lost 3 bases and J 2 bases, leaving 14 bases between the germline ends. Germline CDR1 reads LNHDA; CDR2 reads SQIVND (reference sequence). This CDR3 is 16 amino acids long. The CDR3 DNA follows: TGTGCCAGTAGTATCCCGGGGGGGGTGGGCAATCAGCCCCAGCATTTT. Residues: CASSIPGGVGNQPQHF.

The rearrangement links TRBV27 to TRBJ2-5, with 9 bases matching TRBD1. The ends lost 6 bases at V and 6 bases at J; junction bases unmatched: 5. The CDR3 spans 13 residues. Germline values: CDR1 MNHEY, CDR2 SMNVEV (reference sequence). In DNA, the CDR3 is TGTGCCAGCAGGAGACAGGGGGAGAAGACCCAGTACTTC. The encoded protein is CASRRQGEKTQYF.

The genes are TRBV11-3 and TRBJ2-3; 7 positions agree with TRBD1. The germline CDR1 and CDR2 sequences are SGHNT and YENEEA. The length of the CDR3 is 15 residues. V shed 5 bases and J 3 bases; nucleotides not matched to a gene: 8. The CDR3: CASSQTGKRTDTQYF. For the CDR3, the DNA is TGTGCCAGCAGCCAGACAGGGAAGAGGACAGATACGCAGTATTTT.

The chain uses TRBV5-1 and TRBJ1-6, with D uncertain. V was shortened by 0 bases and J by 0 bases, with 7 bases between the two germline ends. Germline V CDR1 and CDR2: SGHRS, YFSETQ. This CDR3 comprises 16 residues. The CDR3 protein is CASSLGPNSYNSPLHF. CDR3 DNA sequence: TGCGCCAGCAGCTTGGGGCCCAACTCCTATAATTCACCCCTCCACTTT.

V gene TRBV9 combines with J gene TRBJ1-2; D perhaps matches TRBD1 (5 bases). V dropped 3 bases and J dropped 2 bases, with 14 bases sitting between them. The CDR3 is 15 amino acids. CDR1 is SGDLS and CDR2 is YYNGEE in the germline V gene. This CDR3 reads CASSALDTPNYGYTF. The CDR3 DNA sequence: TGTGCCAGCAGCGCCCTGGACACCCCAAACTATGGCTACACCTTC. The whole variable domain, remainder taken from reference TRBV9 and TRBJ1-2, is DSGVTQTPKHLITATGQRVTLRCSPRSGDLSVYWYQQSLDQGLQFLIQYYNGEERAKGNILERFSAQQFPDLHSELNLSSLELGDSALYFCASSALDTPNYGYTFGSGTRLTVV.

This chain uses TRBV2 with TRBJ2-5; the D gene could be TRBD1 or TRBD2 (5 bases each). Trimming left V 8 bases short and J 5 bases short, with 15 bases between. Germline CDR1 reads SNHLY; CDR2 reads FYNNEI. The CDR3 runs 13 residues. CDR3 region: CASAPGPNETQYF. Written as DNA, the CDR3 is TGTGCCAGCGCGCCGGGACCGAATGAGACCCAGTACTTC. The complete variable domain, with remaining parts taken from reference TRBV2 and TRBJ2-5, reads EPEVTQTPSHQVTQMGQEVILRCVPISNHLYFYWYRQILGQKVEFLVSFYNNEISEKSEIFDDQFSVERPDGSNFTLKIRSTKLEDSAMYFCASAPGPNETQYFGPGTRLLVL.

The V call is TRBV10-3, the J call TRBJ1-2; perhaps TRBD1 as D (6 bases). CDR1 is ENHRY and CDR2 is SYGVKD in the germline V gene. Deletions cut 2 bases from V and 8 bases from J, with 24 bases between. The CDR3 is made up of 17 amino acids. CDR3 DNA: TGTGCCATCAGTGAGGCAGCGACCACGATCCGGGGGCGAGGCTACACCTTC. Translating it yields CAISEAATTIRGRGYTF.

This clone was counted once. This chain uses TRBV6-5 with TRBJ1-1; D might be TRBD1 (5 bases). Trimming removed 2 bases at V and 1 base at J, with 8 bases between. This CDR3 spans 14 amino acids. In germline, CDR1 is MNHEY, CDR2 SVGAGI. DNA for the CDR3: TGTGCCAGCAGTTACGGAACAGGGAACACTGAAGCTTTCTTT. It codes for CASSYGTGNTEAFF.

The V call is TRBV10-2, the J call TRBJ1-1, with D perhaps matching TRBD1 (5 bases). Germline V lookup: CDR1 WSHSY, CDR2 SAAADI. With 6 bases removed from V and 0 bases from J, the gap between germline ends came to 14 bases. The CDR3 spans 15 residues. The CDR3 region is CASRGGPWVNTEAFF. DNA of the CDR3: TGCGCCAGCAGGGGGGGACCCTGGGTGAACACTGAAGCTTTCTTT.

In its sample, this clone ranks as medium-sized. Written as DNA, the CDR3 is TGCAGCGTTGAGTCGGGCGGCTACGAGCAGTACTTC. Its protein product is CSVESGGYEQYF. The chain couples TRBV29-1 to TRBJ2-7; D gene unclear. Between the trimmed V and J ends, which lost 3 bases and 3 bases, there was a span of 9 bases. Germline CDR1 and CDR2: SQVTM and ANQGSEA. The CDR3 is made up of 12 amino acids.

This clone was seen a single time. This chain uses TRBV9 with TRBJ2-2, with 8 bases matching TRBD2. Germline-derived CDR1 and CDR2 are SGDLS and YYNGEE. Unmatched junction bases numbered 11, after V lost 2 bases and J lost 8 bases. There are 16 residues in the CDR3. The chain's CDR3 is CASSVTLPGGAGELFF. The CDR3 DNA reads as TGTGCCAGCAGCGTCACCCTCCCCGGGGGGGCAGGGGAGCTGTTTTTT.

The rearrangement uses TRBV29-1 and TRBJ1-2, with 9 bases identical to TRBD1. V lost 6 bases and J lost 1; bases outside the gene matches: 3. CDR1 and CDR2 (germline): SQVTM, ANQGSEA. This CDR3 contains 13 residues. The CDR3 reads CSVLTGGNYGYTF. CDR3 sequence (DNA): TGCAGCGTCCTGACAGGGGGTAACTATGGCTACACCTTC.

There are a few counts of this clone. This chain connects TRBV19 to TRBJ1-1, with unresolved D. Trimming took off 3 bases at V and 3 bases at J, with 5 bases between the two ends. The CDR3 covers 12 residues. CDR1 and CDR2 from the germline V gene are LNHDA and SQIVND (reference sequence). CDR3 loop: CASSITDTEAFF. The DNA of the CDR3 is TGTGCCAGTAGTATCACTGACACTGAAGCTTTCTTT.

The V call is TRBV19, the J call TRBJ2-6, with D perhaps TRBD2 (6 bases). The CDR3 length is 16 residues. The V gene lost 3 bases and the J gene lost 4 bases, with 13 bases spanning the gap. CDR1 LNHDA and CDR2 SQIVND come from the germline V gene (reference sequence). CDR3 bases: TGTGCCAGTAGTATGTATGGAGGGGCCGGGGCCAACGTCCTGACTTTC. Translating it yields CASSMYGGAGANVLTF.

This chain links TRBV7-9 with TRBJ1-2, with D tentatively TRBD1 (5 bases). There are 13 residues in the CDR3. Deletions cut 1 base from V and 7 bases from J, with 10 bases between. Germline values: CDR1 SEHNR, CDR2 FQNEAQ (reference sequence). CDR3: CASSLVRGTGYTF. The CDR3 DNA reads TGTGCCAGCAGCTTAGTGAGAGGGACTGGCTACACCTTC.

The chain uses TRBV9 and TRBJ2-5; 12 bases align to TRBD1. Trimming took 3 bases from V and 5 from J; bases not matched to a gene: 8. CDR3 size: 16 residues. From germline, CDR1 is SGDLS and CDR2 YYNGEE. This chain's CDR3 is CASSAPGTGGRETQYF. CDR3 sequence (DNA): TGTGCCAGCAGCGCCCCCGGGACAGGGGGCAGGGAGACCCAGTACTTC.